The next 21 T cell receptor beta chains were all read from a single sample in a study of spatial heterogeneity in lung cancer. TCRdb itself ran the 5' RACE reads through MiXCR, one entry per CDR3 protein. Altogether more than 6,500 distinct CDR3 sequences are present, 8.5% to 10% being singletons, with the ten largest covering around 49%. Stated time point: sample taken at primary tumor resection. Sequencing used PBMCs, obtained at surgery. The receptors come from a male donor with early-stage non-small cell lung cancer.

This clonotype was recorded many times. V usage is TRBV30 and J usage is TRBJ1-2; D may be TRBD1 (5 bases). In germline, CDR1 is GTSNPN, CDR2 SVGIG (reference sequence). The CDR3 has 14 residues. Trimming shortened V by 7 bases and J by 4 bases, and 19 bases separated the two germline ends. CDR3 protein: CASPSKAGPYGYTF. CDR3 nucleotides: TGTGCCTCCCCCAGCAAGGCAGGGCCCTATGGCTACACCTTC. The whole variable domain, filled in from reference TRBV30 and TRBJ1-2, reads SQTIHQWPATLVQPVGSPLSLECTVEGTSNPNLYWYRQAAGRGLQLLFYSVGIGQISSEVPQNLSASRPQDRQFILSSKKLLLSDSGFYLCASPSKAGPYGYTFGSGTRLTVV.

Judged by abundance, this clonotype is medium-sized. The chain employs TRBV29-1 and TRBJ1-1; D might be TRBD1 (6 bases). The germline V gene encodes CDR1 SQVTM and CDR2 ANQGSEA. Trimming took 6 bases from V and 0 from J, leaving 11 bases between them. This CDR3 is built from 13 residues. CDR3 loop: CSVDTGMNTEAFF. The DNA of the CDR3 is TGCAGCGTCGACACAGGGATGAACACTGAAGCTTTCTTT.

Concerning this clonotype itself: A single base separates this from a much larger clone, so it may be a read error. This chain connects TRBV7-9 to TRBJ1-2; unclear D gene. The CDR3 is made up of 11 amino acids. Looked up from germline, CDR1 is SEHNR and CDR2 is FQNEAQ (reference sequence). The CDR3: CASSQNYAYTF. The CDR3 DNA follows: TGTGCCAGCAGTCAGAACTATGCCTACACCTTC.

This clonotype was observed many times. This sequence joins TRBV23-1 and TRBJ1-3; D possibly corresponds to TRBD1 (5 bases). TRBV23-1 falls under the ORF class, with uncertain function. V lost 4 bases and J 2 bases, leaving 9 bases between the germline ends. The length of the CDR3 is 14 residues. The CDR3 region has the DNA TGCGCCAGCAGTCCAGGGTTACCTGGAAACACCATATATTTT. Protein sequence: CASSPGLPGNTIYF.

In this sample, this clonotype turned up a few times. CDR3 protein: CASSIGTAGNEKLFF. The CDR3 DNA reads TGTGCCAGTAGTATCGGGACAGCCGGTAATGAAAAACTGTTTTTT. The chain combines TRBV19 with TRBJ1-4; 7 nucleotides align to TRBD1. CDR1 LNHDA and CDR2 SQIVND come from the germline V gene (reference sequence). Trimming removed 3 bases from V and 4 bases from J; junction bases left unmatched: 5. CDR3 size: 15 residues.

This clonotype has at least ten counts. The CDR3 DNA reads TGTGCCAGCAGTACGACTAGCGGGAGTATCGAGCAGTACTTC. As protein: CASSTTSGSIEQYF. The chain combines TRBV6-1 with TRBJ2-7; 12 bases match TRBD2. J was trimmed by 6 bases and V by 5 bases; bases with no gene match: 5. The CDR3 runs to 14 residues. The germline V gene encodes CDR1 MNHNS and CDR2 SASEGT.

This clonotype is labeled as medium-sized. This chain uses TRBV5-4 with TRBJ1-1, with D unclear. Trimming took 3 bases from V and 1 from J, leaving 7 bases between them. CDR1 is SGHNT, CDR2 YYREEE, per germline (reference sequence). CDR3 length: 13 amino acids. DNA for the CDR3: TGTGCCAGCAGCTCACAGAGGAACACTGAAGCTTTCTTT. Translation: CASSSQRNTEAFF.

This clonotype was detected many times. The chain has TRBV5-4 and TRBJ2-1, with 9 bases lining up with TRBD2. Germline lookup yields CDR1 SGHNT and CDR2 YYREEE (reference sequence). The CDR3 runs to 15 residues. The V gene end was trimmed by 0 bases and the J gene end by 3 bases; junction bases not matched to a gene: 1. CDR3 residues: CASSLASGIYNEQFF. DNA of the CDR3: TGTGCCAGCAGCTTGGCTAGCGGGATCTACAATGAGCAGTTCTTC.

This clonotype was seen a single time. One end of the junction fails to match germline, which may point to a read error. V gene TRBV6-2 or TRBV6-3 combines with J gene TRBJ2-2, with D possibly TRBD1 on 5 matching bases. This CDR3 contains 15 residues. Germline CDR1 is MNHEY and CDR2 is SVGEGT. DNA for the CDR3: TGTCCCAGCAGTACCCCGACAGTGAACACCGGGGAGCTGTTTTTT. This sequence encodes CPSSTPTVNTGELFF.

This clonotype showed up many times. The V gene is TRBV7-3, the J gene TRBJ1-1; no reliable D call. The CDR3 has 13 amino acids. Per the germline V gene, CDR1 is SGHTA and CDR2 is FQGTGA. Trimming left V 2 bases short and J 1 base short, with 5 bases between. CDR3 in DNA: TGTGCCAGCAGCTTAGGGGAGAACACTGAAGCTTTCTTT. It specifies CASSLGENTEAFF.

This clonotype was detected ten times or more. This chain uses TRBV5-1 with TRBJ2-3; no firm D call. The CDR3 loop spans 11 amino acids. V was pared by 4 bases and J by 3 bases, with 3 bases between. Germline V gene lookup returns CDR1 SGHRS and CDR2 YFSETQ. The CDR3 spells CASSDTDTQYF. CDR3 nucleotides: TGCGCCAGCAGCGATACAGATACGCAGTATTTT.

This clonotype has a count of ten or more. The chain carries TRBV29-1 and TRBJ1-1; 11 nucleotides match TRBD1. Germline values: CDR1 SQVTM, CDR2 ANQGSEA. The length of the CDR3 is 14 residues. Trimming at V came to 2 bases and at J to 3 bases, leaving 2 bases not matched to a gene. The CDR3 here is CSVERTGGYTEAFF. The CDR3 region has the DNA TGCAGCGTTGAAAGGACAGGGGGCTACACTGAAGCTTTCTTT.

This clonotype was picked up many times. V is TRBV7-9 and J is TRBJ2-5; 14 bases align to TRBD2. Germline lookup yields CDR1 SEHNR and CDR2 FQNEAQ (reference sequence). This CDR3 has 16 amino acids. The trim removed 3 bases at V and 4 bases at J, leaving 4 bases unmatched. The CDR3 DNA sequence: TGTGCCAGCAGCTTTGGGACTAGCGGGAGTTTAGAGACCCAGTACTTC. Protein sequence: CASSFGTSGSLETQYF.

The table lists this clonotype with many counts. V is TRBV11-2 and J is TRBJ1-2; 9 bases fit TRBD1. This CDR3 is built from 14 residues. Trimming at V came to 5 bases and at J to 4 bases, leaving 5 bases not matched to a gene. Germline values: CDR1 SGHAT, CDR2 FQNNGV. This chain's CDR3 is CASSGGTGIYGYTF. The CDR3 DNA follows: TGTGCCAGCAGCGGGGGGACAGGGATCTATGGCTACACCTTC.

This clonotype was observed many times. V and J are TRBV6-5 and TRBJ1-3; D ambiguous. Trimming left V 5 bases short and J 3 bases short, with 8 bases between. CDR1 is MNHEY and CDR2 is SVGAGI in the germline V gene. This CDR3 is 13 amino acids long. For the CDR3, the DNA is TGTGCCAGCAGTACTGGTAGTGGAAACACCATATATTTT. Translation gives CASSTGSGNTIYF.

In its sample, this clonotype is medium-sized. The chain couples TRBV14 to TRBJ1-1; no clear D gene. The CDR3 covers 15 residues. V was pared by 4 bases and J by 4 bases, with 16 bases between. Germline V gene data show CDR1 as SGHDN and CDR2 as FVKESK. CDR3 in DNA: TGTGCCAGCAGCCGGCTCCTGGGAGAAGGCACTGAAGCTTTCTTT. The encoded protein is CASSRLLGEGTEAFF.

At least ten counts were recorded for this clonotype. The CDR3 nucleotides read TGTGCCAGCAGCTTTTCCCCGTCGGGGGTTAATGAAAAACTGTTTTTT. Translation gives CASSFSPSGVNEKLFF. The rearrangement uses TRBV6-5 and TRBJ1-4; perhaps TRBD1 as D (5 bases). The CDR3 totals 16 residues. CDR1 MNHEY and CDR2 SVGAGI come from the germline V gene. Trimming removed 6 bases from V and 4 bases from J, with 18 bases in between.

This clonotype was found many times. The genes are TRBV12-3 or TRBV12-4 and TRBJ1-5; perhaps TRBD1 as D (6 bases). V was cut by 4 bases and J by 6 bases, with 7 bases left in between. CDR3 length: 12 amino acids. The CDR3, as DNA: TGTGCCAGCAGTTCGGACAGTCAGCCCCAGCATTTT. This sequence encodes CASSSDSQPQHF.

In its sample, this clonotype was seen many times. The rearrangement links TRBV7-9 to TRBJ2-1; possibly TRBD1 for D (6 bases). V dropped 3 bases and J dropped 9 bases, with 15 bases sitting between them. Germline V gives CDR1 SEHNR, CDR2 FQNEAQ (reference sequence). This CDR3 comprises 14 residues. The CDR3 region is CASSFLQGSGEQFF. The CDR3 DNA reads as TGTGCCAGCAGCTTCCTCCAGGGGAGCGGTGAGCAGTTCTTC.

In its sample, this clonotype is medium-sized (0.01 to 0.1%). The chain recombines TRBV27 with TRBJ1-2; maybe TRBD1 (5 bases). In germline, CDR1 is MNHEY, CDR2 SMNVEV (reference sequence). The CDR3 runs 14 residues. Trimming took 5 bases from V and 4 from J, leaving 14 bases between them. In DNA, the CDR3 is TGTGCCAGCAGTGCCGGGACGGCGATCTATGGCTACACCTTC. Its protein product is CASSAGTAIYGYTF.

This clonotype came up many times. V and J are TRBV5-1 and TRBJ1-1, with TRBD1 as a possible D gene (6 bases). The CDR3 totals 15 residues. Germline CDR1 and CDR2: SGHRS and YFSETQ. Between the trimmed V and J ends, which lost 4 bases and 1 base, there was a span of 14 bases. CDR3 protein: CASSPMDRRNTEAFF. The CDR3 DNA reads as TGCGCCAGCAGCCCTATGGACAGACGGAACACTGAAGCTTTCTTT.